This passage covers 27 T cell receptor beta chains from one sample sequenced in a study of a mutant IDH1 vaccine in newly diagnosed glioma. No antigens are known for them. Produced via immunoSEQ multiplex PCR; TCRdb's table is partial and in-frame only. The sample shows 45,000 to 60,000 clones, 88% of them seen only once. As to time point: week 35, safety follow-up. Each vaccine dose was 300 ug of mutant IDH1 20-mer peptide, with topical imiquimod. Sequencing used PBMCs, obtained from a glioma patient whose treatment included an IDH1 peptide vaccine. The receptors were sampled from a woman in her forties with glioma.

This chain connects TRBV14 to TRBJ2-7; D is ambiguous. In germline, CDR1 is SGHDN, CDR2 FVKESK. The V gene lost 1 base and the J gene lost 2 bases, with 9 bases spanning the gap. The CDR3 is made up of 14 amino acids. DNA of the CDR3: TGTGCCAGCAGCCAAGTCTCTCCTCCCTACGAGCAGTACTTC. As protein: CASSQVSPPYEQYF.

V gene TRBV2 combines with J gene TRBJ2-1; D call uncertain. Trimming took off 2 bases at V and 5 bases at J, with 4 bases between the two ends. The CDR3 has 12 amino acids. CDR1 is SNHLY, CDR2 FYNNEI, per germline. As DNA, the CDR3 is TGTGCCAGCAGTGAATGGGACAATGAGCAGTTCTTC. It translates to CASSEWDNEQFF.

The sample holds one count of this clone. The chain has TRBV28 and TRBJ2-7, with 8 nucleotides matching TRBD1. Germline CDR1 and CDR2: MDHEN and SYDVKM. The CDR3 consists of 15 residues. V gave up 2 bases and J gave up 5 bases; unmatched junction bases: 8. CDR3 nucleotides: TGTGCCAGCAGTTTACCGGGACAGGCGACGGACGAGCAGTACTTC. Protein: CASSLPGQATDEQYF.

The V call is TRBV5-1, the J call TRBJ2-2; 14 bases are a match to TRBD2. Germline lookup yields CDR1 SGHRS and CDR2 YFSETQ. The CDR3 spans 18 residues. After removal of 2 bases from V and 0 bases from J, the junction contained 3 bases not matched to a gene. The CDR3 nucleotides read TGCGCCAGCAGCTTTGGGGGACTAGCGGGAGCGAACACCGGGGAGCTGTTTTTT. It encodes CASSFGGLAGANTGELFF.

This clone was found a few times. V is TRBV4-2 and J is TRBJ1-5, with D uncertain. The CDR3 has 15 residues. From germline, CDR1 is LGHNA and CDR2 YNFKEQ. V lost 4 bases, J lost 4 bases, and 14 bases lay in between. As DNA, the CDR3 is TGTGCCAGCAGCCCTTCTCGGGCACAGAATCAGCCCCAGCATTTT. Its protein product is CASSPSRAQNQPQHF.

This chain joins TRBV7-3 and TRBJ1-1; the match to TRBD1 covers 7 bases. Looked up from germline, CDR1 is SGHTA and CDR2 is FQGTGA. V was pared by 5 bases and J by 3 bases, with 9 bases of the junction left unmatched. The CDR3 runs 15 residues. CDR3 sequence reads: CASSLQGPPYTEAFF. The CDR3 nucleotides are TGTGCCAGCAGCCTACAGGGGCCCCCTTACACTGAAGCTTTCTTT.

The chain has TRBV5-4 and TRBJ2-3; 7 nucleotides agree with TRBD2. Germline CDR1 is SGHNT and CDR2 is YYREEE (reference sequence). This CDR3 contains 16 residues. Germline trimming cut 1 base from V and 0 bases from J; bases unmatched to any gene: 5. CDR3 residues: CASSLRTRESTDTQYF. CDR3 DNA: TGTGCCAGCAGCTTGAGGACGCGGGAGAGCACAGATACGCAGTATTTT.

In its sample, this clone was seen a few times. V gene TRBV11-2 combines with J gene TRBJ1-1; no firm D call. CDR1 and CDR2 (germline): SGHAT, FQNNGV. V was trimmed by 5 bases and J by 0 bases, leaving 4 bases between them. The CDR3 is 12 residues long. This CDR3 is CASSGMNTEAFF. CDR3 in DNA: TGTGCCAGCAGCGGGATGAACACTGAAGCTTTCTTT.

This chain uses TRBV6-1 with TRBJ1-5; a weak D match, TRBD1 (5 bases). V gave up 4 bases and J gave up 0 bases, with 22 bases separating them. CDR3 length: 19 residues. CDR1 and CDR2 from the germline V gene are MNHNS and SASEGT. This CDR3 reads CASSGGGVEEFYSNQPQHF. The CDR3 nucleotides are TGTGCCAGCAGTGGCGGGGGGGTAGAAGAATTCTATAGCAATCAGCCCCAGCATTTT.

V and J are TRBV5-1 and TRBJ2-3; weak D call: TRBD2 (6 bases). Trimming took 5 bases from V and 4 from J, leaving 17 bases between them. The germline V gene has CDR1 SGHRS and CDR2 YFSETQ. The CDR3 covers 15 residues. The DNA of the CDR3 is TGCGCCAGCAGTAGGGACTCCAGGACTGCAGATACGCAGTATTTT. It specifies CASSRDSRTADTQYF. Supplemented by reference TRBV5-1 and TRBJ2-3, the full variable domain reads KAGVTQTPRYLIKTRGQQVTLSCSPISGHRSVSWYQQTPGQGLQFLFEYFSETQRNKGNFPGRFSGRQFSNSRSEMNVSTLELGDSALYLCASSRDSRTADTQYFGPGTRLTVL.

The chain is built from TRBV18 and TRBJ2-2, with D unclear. CDR1 is KGHSH and CDR2 is LQKENI in the germline V gene. The CDR3 runs 15 residues. The ends were cut back, 3 bases at V and 1 base at J, with 9 bases in the middle. CDR3 DNA sequence: TGTGCCAGCTCACCGGCTCTGGTGAACACCGGGGAGCTGTTTTTT. Amino acid sequence: CASSPALVNTGELFF.

The V call is TRBV7-8, the J call TRBJ2-3; TRBD2 agrees at 8 bases. Trimming took 4 bases from V and 2 from J; bases not matched to a gene: 5. Germline V lookup: CDR1 SGHVS, CDR2 FQNEAQ. The CDR3 totals 15 residues. The CDR3 nucleotides are TGTGCCAGCAGCTCCTTAGCGGGGTCCACAGATACGCAGTATTTT. This sequence encodes CASSSLAGSTDTQYF.

This chain connects TRBV5-6 to TRBJ1-4, with a weak D call TRBD1 (6 bases). The CDR3 has 15 residues. Trimming pared 1 base from V and 5 bases from J, leaving 12 bases between. Germline-derived CDR1 and CDR2 are SGHDT and YYEEEE. This chain's CDR3 is CASSLYSQGNEKLFF. The CDR3 nucleotides read TGTGCCAGCAGCTTGTATAGCCAGGGGAATGAAAAACTGTTTTTT.

This clone was picked up one time. The chain carries TRBV12-5 and TRBJ2-3; no reliable D call. CDR1 is LGHNT, CDR2 FRNRAP, per germline. The CDR3 is 15 amino acids. Trimming pared 2 bases from V and 6 bases from J, leaving 15 bases between. The CDR3 sequence: CASGLPRLSIDTQYF. CDR3 nucleotide sequence: TGTGCTAGTGGTTTGCCCCGACTGTCCATTGATACGCAGTATTTT.

The V call is TRBV19, the J call TRBJ2-5; D is ambiguous. The CDR3 has 13 amino acids. The V end lost 5 bases, the J end lost 5 bases, and 12 bases lay between the germline ends. Germline lookup yields CDR1 LNHDA and CDR2 SQIVND (reference sequence). CDR3 sequence: CASSLGPRETQYF. CDR3 bases: TGTGCCAGTAGTTTAGGGCCTCGCGAGACCCAGTACTTC.

The chain recombines TRBV27 with TRBJ1-1; 8 bases fit TRBD1. The CDR3 runs to 16 residues. Germline V gives CDR1 MNHEY, CDR2 SMNVEV (reference sequence). V was pared by 2 bases and J by 3 bases, with 8 bases of the junction left unmatched. Here the CDR3 DNA reads TGTGCCAGCAGTTTAAGCCAGGGGGCGCGGTACACTGAAGCTTTCTTT. It is translated as CASSLSQGARYTEAFF.

The rearrangement joins TRBV15 to TRBJ1-1; tentative D call: TRBD1 (5 bases). This CDR3 spans 14 amino acids. Germline-derived CDR1 and CDR2 are LNHNV and YYDKDF (reference sequence). Trimming shortened V by 3 bases and J by 1 base, and 9 bases separated the two germline ends. The CDR3 bases are TGTGCCACCAGCAGGGCAGGGAGGAACACTGAAGCTTTCTTT. Translating it yields CATSRAGRNTEAFF.

This clone was observed a handful of times. This chain joins TRBV7-8 and TRBJ2-2, with TRBD2 matching over 7 bases. The CDR3 contains 15 residues. Trimming removed 5 bases from V and 2 bases from J; junction bases left unmatched: 5. CDR1 and CDR2 (germline): SGHVS, FQNEAQ. CDR3 nucleotides: TGTGCCAGCAGCCCAAGGGAGGGTAACACCGGGGAGCTGTTTTTT. This gives the protein CASSPREGNTGELFF.

This clone appeared a single time. The V call is TRBV4-3, the J call TRBJ2-5; 8 bases agree with TRBD2. V lost 4 bases and J lost 5; bases outside the gene matches: 9. The CDR3 runs to 15 residues. CDR1 and CDR2 (germline): LGHNA, YSLEER. CDR3 nucleotide sequence: TGCGCCAGCAGCCCTCAGACGGGGGGGCGGGAGACCCAGTACTTC. Translating it yields CASSPQTGGRETQYF.

The chain is built from TRBV6-1 and TRBJ2-7, with D possibly matching TRBD2 (5 bases). The CDR3 runs 11 residues. V lost 4 bases and J 7 bases, leaving 8 bases between the germline ends. The germline V gene has CDR1 MNHNS and CDR2 SASEGT. CDR3 bases: TGTGCCAGCAGTGGGAGGAGAGAGCAGTACTTC. It encodes CASSGRREQYF.

The table lists this clone with a few counts. CDR3 sequence (DNA): TGCAGCGTAGCGACAGGTCGGGGAACTGAAGCTTTCTTT. Translating it yields CSVATGRGTEAFF. This chain uses TRBV29-1 with TRBJ1-1, with a weak D call TRBD1 (6 bases). CDR1 and CDR2 (germline): SQVTM, ANQGSEA. This CDR3 spans 13 amino acids. V was pared by 6 bases and J by 5 bases, with 16 bases between.

To note about this clone: Germline and junction disagree at one end, which may indicate a read error. The chain carries TRBV27 and TRBJ1-5; no clear D gene. The germline V gene has CDR1 MNHEY and CDR2 SMNVEV (reference sequence). The CDR3 length is 15 residues. CDR3 protein: CASSLAGIDNRPQHF. CDR3 nucleotides: TGTGCCAGCAGTTTAGCCGGAATAGACAATCGGCCCCAGCATTTT.

The rearrangement joins TRBV6-1 to TRBJ2-7; D is tentatively TRBD1 or TRBD2 (5 bases each). The CDR3 extends over 13 amino acids. V was pared by 8 bases and J by 0 bases, with 11 bases between. From germline, CDR1 is MNHNS and CDR2 SASEGT. The CDR3 reads CASGRESSYEQYF. CDR3 nucleotide sequence: TGTGCCAGCGGCAGGGAGAGCTCCTACGAGCAGTACTTC.

The chain combines TRBV4-3 with TRBJ2-3, with 9 positions matching TRBD1. There are 17 residues in the CDR3. The ends lost 3 bases at V and 0 bases at J; junction bases unmatched: 7. The V gene's germline CDR1 is LGHNA and CDR2 YSLEER. In DNA, the CDR3 is TGCGCCAGCAGCCAGGACGTCGGGACAGGGAGCACAGATACGCAGTATTTT. This gives the protein CASSQDVGTGSTDTQYF.

The chain is built from TRBV9 and TRBJ1-1; D is undetermined. The germline CDR1 and CDR2 sequences are SGDLS and YYNGEE. V was pared by 0 bases and J by 10 bases, with 13 bases between. The CDR3 covers 13 residues. This CDR3 reads CASSVEAGKVAFF. The CDR3 nucleotides are TGTGCCAGCAGCGTAGAAGCGGGTAAAGTAGCTTTCTTT.

The count of this clone is one. The J gene is TRBJ2-1, the V gene TRBV19; D tentatively reads TRBD1 or TRBD2 (6 bases each). Germline-derived CDR1 and CDR2 are LNHDA and SQIVND (reference sequence). Trimming stripped 5 bases from V and 4 bases from J, with 12 bases between. The CDR3 has 14 amino acids. CDR3 bases: TGTGCCAGTAGTGCGGGACACGGTTACAATGAGCAGTTCTTC. This translates into CASSAGHGYNEQFF. The whole variable domain, remainder taken from reference TRBV19 and TRBJ2-1, is DGGITQSPKYLFRKEGQNVTLSCEQNLNHDAMYWYRQDPGQGLRLIYYSQIVNDFQKGDIAEGYSVSREKKESFPLTVTSAQKNPTAFYLCASSAGHGYNEQFFGPGTRLTVL.

The chain has TRBV29-1 and TRBJ2-4; either TRBD1 or TRBD2 may supply D (7 bases each). Germline values: CDR1 SQVTM, CDR2 ANQGSEA. V lost 7 bases and J lost 5, with 30 bases in between. The CDR3 has 18 amino acids. The CDR3 DNA follows: TGCAGCGCCTTGTCGAGAGGGGGCGGGGGCGCCGGGCAAAACATTCAGTACTTC. This codes for CSALSRGGGGAGQNIQYF.